A selection of T cell receptor beta chains follows, all from one sample in a study of T cell repertoires in cytomegalovirus infection. TCRdb reanalysed the reads using MiXCR and keeps one entry per CDR3 protein. The repertoire holds under 90,000 distinct CDR3 sequences, with approximately 22% as singletons. Their cognate antigens are unknown. Source material: PBMCs, sequenced either directly or after in vitro stimulation (not recorded which). These receptors were taken from a human donor in good health (CMV status not recorded). Some clones in this sample may be carry-over from other donors' samples. The CDR3 runs from the conserved cysteine through the conserved F or W. Each record gives: V gene, D gene, J gene, clone size, CDR3 DNA, CDR3 protein. D genes are given only for firm matches. Size values are once, few and many counts, or a class for expanded clones, and some rows have none.

v_gene: TRBV7-2
d_gene: .
j_gene: TRBJ2-4
abundance: many
CDR3nt: TGTGCCAGCAGCTTAGTCTTCGGGCGAGCCAAAAACATTCAGTACTTC
CDR3aa: CASSLVFGRAKNIQYF

v_gene: TRBV7-8
d_gene: .
j_gene: TRBJ1-5
abundance: many
CDR3nt: TGTGCCAGCAGCCCCTGGGGGATGGGCAATCAGCCCCAGCATTTT
CDR3aa: CASSPWGMGNQPQHF

v_gene: TRBV7-2
d_gene: TRBD1
j_gene: TRBJ2-1
abundance: many
CDR3nt: TGTGCCAGCAGCTTAGCGGCCGGGACAGGGGCGGACAATGAGCAGTTCTTC
CDR3aa: CASSLAAGTGADNEQFF

v_gene: TRBV20-1
d_gene: .
j_gene: TRBJ2-3
abundance: few
CDR3nt: TGCAGTGCTAGAGACCCAATGGCGCTTAGCACAGATACGCAGTATTTT
CDR3aa: CSARDPMALSTDTQYF

v_gene: TRBV9
d_gene: TRBD2
j_gene: TRBJ2-7
abundance: .
CDR3nt: TGTGCCAGCAGCTTGTCAGCTAGCGGGTCCCGCCCCTACGAGCAGTACTTC
CDR3aa: CASSLSASGSRPYEQYF

v_gene: TRBV5-8
d_gene: .
j_gene: TRBJ1-3
abundance: .
CDR3nt: TGTGCCAGCAGCCTACAGGGCGGAAACACCATATATTTT
CDR3aa: CASSLQGGNTIYF

v_gene: TRBV20-1
d_gene: .
j_gene: TRBJ2-1
abundance: few
CDR3nt: TGCAGTGCTAGGGGGGACATCAATGAGCAGTTCTTC
CDR3aa: CSARGDINEQFF

v_gene: TRBV7-9
d_gene: TRBD1
j_gene: TRBJ1-5
abundance: many
CDR3nt: TGTGCCAGCAGTTGGGACAGGGTAGGAGGTCAGCCCCAGCATTTT
CDR3aa: CASSWDRVGGQPQHF

v_gene: TRBV20-1
d_gene: .
j_gene: TRBJ1-5
abundance: .
CDR3nt: TGCAGTGCTAGAGATCCCCAGGAGCCTTTGGGGCCCCAGCATTTT
CDR3aa: CSARDPQEPLGPQHF

v_gene: TRBV7-2
d_gene: .
j_gene: TRBJ1-2
abundance: few
CDR3nt: TGTGCCAGCAGCTTATCCCCCGACAGAAACTATGGCTACACCTTC
CDR3aa: CASSLSPDRNYGYTF

v_gene: TRBV7-2
d_gene: .
j_gene: TRBJ2-5
abundance: .
CDR3nt: TGTGCCAGCAGCCCACAGGGTCAGGGAGAGACCCAGTACTTC
CDR3aa: CASSPQGQGETQYF

v_gene: TRBV20-1
d_gene: .
j_gene: TRBJ2-3
abundance: few
CDR3nt: TGCAGTGAACGGGGAATTGGAACAGATACGCAGTATTTT
CDR3aa: CSERGIGTDTQYF

v_gene: TRBV15
d_gene: .
j_gene: TRBJ1-4
abundance: .
CDR3nt: TGTGCCACCAGCAGGGCGACTGACTTGGGGGAAAAACTGTTTTTT
CDR3aa: CATSRATDLGEKLFF

v_gene: TRBV7-6
d_gene: .
j_gene: TRBJ2-5
abundance: many
CDR3nt: TGTGCCAGCAGCTTAAATAGCGGACAAGAGACCCAGTACTTC
CDR3aa: CASSLNSGQETQYF

v_gene: TRBV7-2
d_gene: TRBD1
j_gene: TRBJ1-1
abundance: few
CDR3nt: TGTGCCATCCGCCCCCTCGACAGGGGTTACACTGAAGCTTTCTTT
CDR3aa: CAIRPLDRGYTEAFF

v_gene: TRBV7-9
d_gene: .
j_gene: TRBJ2-1
abundance: many
CDR3nt: TGTGCCAGCAGCTTAGCGGGACCTTCAAATGAGCAGTTCTTC
CDR3aa: CASSLAGPSNEQFF

v_gene: TRBV7-2
d_gene: TRBD2
j_gene: TRBJ2-3
abundance: many
CDR3nt: TGTGCCAGCAGCTTGGGACTAGCGGGAGTAGGAGATACGCAGTATTTT
CDR3aa: CASSLGLAGVGDTQYF

v_gene: TRBV5-4
d_gene: .
j_gene: TRBJ1-5
abundance: .
CDR3nt: TGTGCCAGCAGCCCCGAGCCCCTGGGGCCCCAGCATTTT
CDR3aa: CASSPEPLGPQHF

v_gene: TRBV7-2
d_gene: .
j_gene: TRBJ2-3
abundance: .
CDR3nt: TGTGCCAGCAGCACAAACAGGGATACGCAGTATTTT
CDR3aa: CASSTNRDTQYF

v_gene: TRBV7-2
d_gene: .
j_gene: TRBJ1-4
abundance: many
CDR3nt: TGTGCCAGCAGCTCTCGGTCCGGTGGGGAAAAACTGTTTTTT
CDR3aa: CASSSRSGGEKLFF

v_gene: TRBV5-1
d_gene: .
j_gene: TRBJ1-1
abundance: few
CDR3nt: TGCGCCAGCAGCGCGCCGGGACGGGTGAACACTGAAGCTTTCTTT
CDR3aa: CASSAPGRVNTEAFF

v_gene: TRBV5-4
d_gene: .
j_gene: TRBJ2-5
abundance: few
CDR3nt: TGTGCCAGCAGCCATGCCGGGACCCTCCAAGAGACCCAGTACTTC
CDR3aa: CASSHAGTLQETQYF

v_gene: TRBV11-2
d_gene: .
j_gene: TRBJ2-5
abundance: .
CDR3nt: TGTGCCAGCAGCTCTGGGGGGCGCCGAGAGACCCAGTACTTC
CDR3aa: CASSSGGRRETQYF

v_gene: TRBV7-9
d_gene: .
j_gene: TRBJ2-1
abundance: few
CDR3nt: TGTGCCAGCAGCTCAAAGGGTGGCTACAATGAGCAGTTCTTC
CDR3aa: CASSSKGGYNEQFF

v_gene: TRBV12-3/TRBV12-4
d_gene: TRBD1
j_gene: TRBJ2-5
abundance: many
CDR3nt: TGTGCCAGCAGTCGCACACAGGGGGCCCAAGAGACCCAGTACTTC
CDR3aa: CASSRTQGAQETQYF

v_gene: TRBV18
d_gene: .
j_gene: TRBJ2-5
abundance: many
CDR3nt: TGTGCCAGCAGCCCACAAGAGACCCAGTACTTC
CDR3aa: CASSPQETQYF

v_gene: TRBV27
d_gene: TRBD1
j_gene: TRBJ1-2
abundance: many
CDR3nt: TGTGCCAGCAGTTTATCGTTGGCAGGGGGGGTGGATGGCTACACCTTC
CDR3aa: CASSLSLAGGVDGYTF

v_gene: TRBV6-1
d_gene: TRBD2
j_gene: TRBJ2-2
abundance: .
CDR3nt: TGTGCCAGCAGGGAACTAGCGGGAGACGTGGGCGGGGAGCTGTTTTTT
CDR3aa: CASRELAGDVGGELFF

v_gene: TRBV5-1
d_gene: .
j_gene: TRBJ2-3
abundance: .
CDR3nt: TGCGCCAGCAGCGGGGGGACTGGAACTACAGATACGCAGTATTTT
CDR3aa: CASSGGTGTTDTQYF

v_gene: TRBV6-1
d_gene: .
j_gene: TRBJ1-5
abundance: few
CDR3nt: TGTGCCAGCAGTGAAGCGAAACTTAGTCAGCCCCAGCATTTT
CDR3aa: CASSEAKLSQPQHF

v_gene: TRBV7-6
d_gene: .
j_gene: TRBJ2-3
abundance: .
CDR3nt: TGTGCCAGCAGCTTAAGTATCGGGTCCCCCACCACAGATACGCAGTATTTT
CDR3aa: CASSLSIGSPTTDTQYF

v_gene: TRBV7-8
d_gene: .
j_gene: TRBJ2-5
abundance: many
CDR3nt: TGTGCCAGCAGCAGACGGGACACCCAAGAGACCCAGTACTTC
CDR3aa: CASSRRDTQETQYF

v_gene: TRBV4-3
d_gene: .
j_gene: TRBJ1-6
abundance: few
CDR3nt: TGCGCCAGCAGCCCCCTAGGGGCCTCGACGGTGAACTCACCCCTCCACTTT
CDR3aa: CASSPLGASTVNSPLHF

v_gene: TRBV19
d_gene: TRBD2
j_gene: TRBJ2-1
abundance: .
CDR3nt: TGTGCCAGTAGTATGGGACTAGCGGGAGATGAGCAGTTCTTC
CDR3aa: CASSMGLAGDEQFF

v_gene: TRBV12-3/TRBV12-4
d_gene: .
j_gene: TRBJ1-2
abundance: few
CDR3nt: TGTGCCAGCACGTCCCCCCCCGGGTTCCATGGCTACACCTTC
CDR3aa: CASTSPPGFHGYTF

v_gene: TRBV24-1
d_gene: TRBD2
j_gene: TRBJ2-1
abundance: .
CDR3nt: TGTGCCACCAGTGCGGGAGGGAAGGATGAGCAGTTCTTC
CDR3aa: CATSAGGKDEQFF

v_gene: TRBV7-6
d_gene: .
j_gene: TRBJ2-1
abundance: .
CDR3nt: TGTGCCAGCACCCAAAGTAAGGGCCCTTCCTACAATGAGCAGTTCTTC
CDR3aa: CASTQSKGPSYNEQFF

v_gene: TRBV10-2
d_gene: .
j_gene: TRBJ2-1
abundance: many
CDR3nt: TGCGCCAGCAGTGAGGTCCTCTCCTACAATGAGCAGTTCTTC
CDR3aa: CASSEVLSYNEQFF

v_gene: TRBV10-2
d_gene: .
j_gene: TRBJ1-3
abundance: few
CDR3nt: TGCGCCAGCAGGCTGGCTGGAGGAGGAAACACCATATATTTT
CDR3aa: CASRLAGGGNTIYF

v_gene: TRBV11-3
d_gene: .
j_gene: TRBJ2-4
abundance: few
CDR3nt: TGTGCCAGCAGCTCGGGAAACATTCAGTACTTC
CDR3aa: CASSSGNIQYF

v_gene: TRBV4-1
d_gene: .
j_gene: TRBJ2-7
abundance: .
CDR3nt: TGCGCCAGCAGCCAAGATCTGGACGGGTCCTACGAGCAGTACTTC
CDR3aa: CASSQDLDGSYEQYF

v_gene: TRBV6-1
d_gene: TRBD1
j_gene: TRBJ2-5
abundance: .
CDR3nt: TGTGCCATCCCCAACAGGGCAGGGGGCAATCGAGAGACCCAGTACTTC
CDR3aa: CAIPNRAGGNRETQYF

v_gene: TRBV7-2
d_gene: TRBD2
j_gene: TRBJ2-5
abundance: many
CDR3nt: TGTGCCAGCAGCTCACAGTCCGCGGGGGAAGAGACCCAGTACTTC
CDR3aa: CASSSQSAGEETQYF

v_gene: TRBV7-9
d_gene: .
j_gene: TRBJ1-4
abundance: few
CDR3nt: TGTGCCAGCAGCCTCACGGGACCAACCGAAAAACTGTTTTTT
CDR3aa: CASSLTGPTEKLFF

v_gene: TRBV4-1
d_gene: .
j_gene: TRBJ2-1
abundance: many
CDR3nt: TGCGCCAGCAGCCCTAGACTAACCGACAATGAGCAGTTCTTC
CDR3aa: CASSPRLTDNEQFF

v_gene: TRBV9
d_gene: TRBD1
j_gene: TRBJ2-1
abundance: .
CDR3nt: TGTGCCAGCAGCGTAAGGGGACAGGGTGTCAATGAGCAGTTCTTC
CDR3aa: CASSVRGQGVNEQFF

v_gene: TRBV3-1
d_gene: .
j_gene: TRBJ2-1
abundance: .
CDR3nt: TGTGCCAGCAGCCAGGAACTTAAGTGGAATGAGCAGTTCTTC
CDR3aa: CASSQELKWNEQFF

v_gene: TRBV12-3/TRBV12-4
d_gene: .
j_gene: TRBJ2-1
abundance: many
CDR3nt: TGTGCCAGCAGTCAACCCGGGGATCTTGGCGATGAGCAGTTCTTC
CDR3aa: CASSQPGDLGDEQFF

v_gene: TRBV7-2
d_gene: .
j_gene: TRBJ1-1
abundance: many
CDR3nt: TGTGCCAGCAGCTTAGGATGGGGGGGCCCGAACACTGAAGCTTTCTTT
CDR3aa: CASSLGWGGPNTEAFF

v_gene: TRBV10-3
d_gene: TRBD2
j_gene: TRBJ2-1
abundance: many
CDR3nt: TGTGCCATCAGTGCCACTAGCGGGAGTCAGTCCTACAATGAGCAGTTCTTC
CDR3aa: CAISATSGSQSYNEQFF

v_gene: TRBV7-8
d_gene: TRBD2
j_gene: TRBJ2-3
abundance: many
CDR3nt: TGTGCCAGCAGCTTAGCTGGGCGGGAGGCTAAGGATACGCAGTATTTT
CDR3aa: CASSLAGREAKDTQYF

v_gene: TRBV10-3
d_gene: .
j_gene: TRBJ1-1
abundance: .
CDR3nt: TGTGCCATCAGTGCGGGCAGGACAAACACTGAAGCTTTCTTT
CDR3aa: CAISAGRTNTEAFF

v_gene: TRBV25-1
d_gene: .
j_gene: TRBJ1-6
abundance: many
CDR3nt: TGTGCCAGCAGTGGTACAGGATATAATTCACCCCTCCACTTT
CDR3aa: CASSGTGYNSPLHF

v_gene: TRBV7-2
d_gene: TRBD1
j_gene: TRBJ1-6
abundance: once
CDR3nt: TGTGCCAGCAGCTTATTTTTCACAGGGGATTCACCCCTCCACTTT
CDR3aa: CASSLFFTGDSPLHF

v_gene: TRBV7-8
d_gene: TRBD2
j_gene: TRBJ2-1
abundance: many
CDR3nt: TGTGCCAGCAGCTTTGCCCTCCTAGCGGAGGGTGCTACCGAGCAGTTCTTC
CDR3aa: CASSFALLAEGATEQFF

v_gene: TRBV7-9
d_gene: TRBD2
j_gene: TRBJ2-1
abundance: many
CDR3nt: TGTGCCAGCAGCAGCGGGACTAGCGGGTTGAATGAGCAGTTCTTC
CDR3aa: CASSSGTSGLNEQFF

v_gene: TRBV7-2
d_gene: .
j_gene: TRBJ2-1
abundance: many
CDR3nt: TGTGCCAGCAGCTTAGGGGCCATCGACAATGAGCAGTTCTTC
CDR3aa: CASSLGAIDNEQFF

v_gene: TRBV6-5
d_gene: TRBD2
j_gene: TRBJ2-2
abundance: few
CDR3nt: TGTGCCAGCAGTGGGGACACCGGACTAGCGGGACGGACCGGGGAGCTGTTTTTT
CDR3aa: CASSGDTGLAGRTGELFF

v_gene: TRBV7-9
d_gene: .
j_gene: TRBJ2-5
abundance: many
CDR3nt: TGTGCCAGCAGCCCCGAGAAGACCCAGTACTTC
CDR3aa: CASSPEKTQYF